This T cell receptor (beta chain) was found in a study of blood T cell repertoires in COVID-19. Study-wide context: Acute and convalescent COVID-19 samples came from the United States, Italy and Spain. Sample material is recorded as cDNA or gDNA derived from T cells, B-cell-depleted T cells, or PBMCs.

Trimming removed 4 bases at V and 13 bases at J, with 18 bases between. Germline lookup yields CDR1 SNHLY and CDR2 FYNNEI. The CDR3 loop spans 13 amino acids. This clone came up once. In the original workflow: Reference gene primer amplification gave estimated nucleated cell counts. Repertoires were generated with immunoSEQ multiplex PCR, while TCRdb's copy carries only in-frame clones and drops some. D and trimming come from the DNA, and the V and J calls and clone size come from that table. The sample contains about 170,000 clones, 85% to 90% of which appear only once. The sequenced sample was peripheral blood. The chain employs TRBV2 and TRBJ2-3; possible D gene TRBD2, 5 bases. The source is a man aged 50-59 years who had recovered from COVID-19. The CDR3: CASSAVAARAEYF. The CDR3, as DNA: TGTGCCAGCAGTGCAGTGGCGGCGCGGGCAGAGTATTTT.